This section outlines one T cell receptor beta chain sequence together with its context. What it binds is not known. This sample was included in a study of cytomegalovirus exposure and HLA in healthy donors. Study overall: Earlier sequencing of 150 million to 200 million T cells yielded around 120 million unique TCR beta sequences.

A multiplex PCR was run with 60 Vbeta primers and 13 Jbeta primers. Here immunoSEQ multiplex PCR was the method, and the copy in TCRdb shows in-frame clones only, minus some. This sample yields some 170,000 clones, of which over 65% are seen a single time; around 3.4% belongs to the top ten. Regarding the study as a whole: It was only CMV serostatus that was available as immune exposure information. Analysis was carried out at a later point, and it linked a missense DCLRE1C variant to TCR beta V- and J-gene trimming.

V shed 2 bases, J shed 0 bases, and the junction held 7 bases outside the gene matches. Germline values: CDR1 SGHDT, CDR2 YYEEEE. The CDR3 is made up of 18 amino acids. The TCR comes from an older woman in good health and CMV-seropositive. What was sequenced was PBMCs. This chain joins TRBV5-6 and TRBJ2-3; 12 nucleotides line up with TRBD2. The CDR3 DNA reads TGTGCCAGCAGCTTTGATGGACTAGCGGGGTCCAGCACAGATACGCAGTATTTT. Residues: CASSFDGLAGSSTDTQYF. The variable domain in full, completed from reference TRBV5-6 and TRBJ2-3, reads DAGVTQSPTHLIKTRGQQVTLRCSPKSGHDTVSWYQQALGQGPQFIFQYYEEEERQRGNFPDRFSGHQFPNYSSELNVNALLLGDSALYLCASSFDGLAGSSTDTQYFGPGTRLTVL.